This TCR beta chain is drawn from a study of T cells in Graves' hyperthyroidism and ophthalmopathy. About the research overall: The blood sample was taken at first diagnosis, before treatment began.

Uncontrolled infections, other autoimmune diseases, pregnancy or lactation led to exclusion of patients. Orbital computed tomography, thyroid ultrasound, serum thyroxine and TRAb, and clinical symptoms together informed the diagnoses. In this sample, this clonotype turned up many times. RNA transcripts were the template for amplifying TCR beta CDR3 regions. With the HTBI primer set, the TCR CDR3 went through a first round of RT-PCR. TCRdb re-analysed the multiplex PCR reads in MiXCR, keeping a single row per CDR3 protein. This table has around 300,000 distinct CDR3 sequences, 11% to 15% appearing once. Trimming pared 8 bases from V and 3 bases from J, leaving 2 bases between. CDR1 and CDR2 (germline): MNHNS, SASEGT. The CDR3 runs to 11 residues.

The sequenced sample consisted of blood. The clonotype originates from a woman aged 25 to 39 with Graves' hyperthyroidism. The chain carries TRBV6-1 and TRBJ2-6; D is ambiguous. In DNA, the CDR3 is TGTGCCAGCCGTGGGGCCAACGTCCTGACTTTC. It translates to CASRGANVLTF.